This T cell receptor beta chain appears in the sequencing data of a study of T cells expressing NK-cell markers. Turning to the study itself: Repertoires of TCR beta were obtained from T cells sorted as CD3+CD56+NKG2C+, CD3+CD56+NKG2C- and CD3+CD56-NKG2C+. HCMV seropositivity characterized most of the eight sequenced donors, and seronegativity one.

The germline V gene has CDR1 SQVTM and CDR2 ANQGSEA. CDR3 length: 14 residues. As regards this clonotype: Antigen unknown.

Whole-study results and caveats: A handful of donors showed these clonotypes also leading the CD3+CD56-NKG2C+ fraction.

Following a re-call of the 5' RACE reads, TCRdb has one entry per CDR3 protein and lacks DNA. The sample has about 440,000 distinct CDR3 sequences; the top ten hold roughly 7.2%. The chain has TRBV29-1 and TRBJ2-5; TCRdb outputs TRBD2, but without DNA this stays unchecked. The sequencing sample was made of blood T cells: a sorted CD56 or NKG2C T cell subset, CD4+ or CD8+ T cells, or bulk PBMC T cells (not recorded which). The TCR comes from a woman aged 18 to 75 in good health. The CDR3 reads CSVVVSLAGETQYF. The whole variable domain, filled in from reference TRBV29-1 and TRBJ2-5, reads SAVISQKPSRDICQRGTSLTIQCQVDSQVTMMFWYRQQPGQSLTLIATANQGSEATYESGFVIDKFPISRPNLTFSTLTVSNMSPEDSSIYLCSVVVSLAGETQYFGPGTRLLVL.